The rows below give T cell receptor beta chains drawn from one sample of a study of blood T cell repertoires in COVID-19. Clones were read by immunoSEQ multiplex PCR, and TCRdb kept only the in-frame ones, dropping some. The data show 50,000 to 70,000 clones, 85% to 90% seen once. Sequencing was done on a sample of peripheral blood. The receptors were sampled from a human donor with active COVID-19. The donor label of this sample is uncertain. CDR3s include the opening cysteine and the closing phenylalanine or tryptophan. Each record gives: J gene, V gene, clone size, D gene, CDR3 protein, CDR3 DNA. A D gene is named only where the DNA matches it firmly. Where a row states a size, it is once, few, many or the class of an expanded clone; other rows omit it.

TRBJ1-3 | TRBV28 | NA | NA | CASSDPGGSGNTIYF | TGTGCCAGCAGTGACCCGGGGGGATCTGGAAACACCATATATTTT
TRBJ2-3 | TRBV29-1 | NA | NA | CSAGRVGHTDTQYF | TGCAGCGCCGGGCGGGTGGGACACACAGATACGCAGTATTTT
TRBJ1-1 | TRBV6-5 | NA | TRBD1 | CASSYSGTGADTEAFF | TGTGCCAGCAGTTACTCTGGAACAGGGGCTGACACTGAAGCTTTCTTT
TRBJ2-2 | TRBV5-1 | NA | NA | CASQPSGSGELFF | TGCGCCAGCCAACCCAGCGGATCCGGGGAGCTGTTTTTT
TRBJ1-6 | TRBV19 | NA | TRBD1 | CASRPQTGNNSPLHF | TGTGCCAGCCGACCCCAGACAGGGAATAATTCACCCCTCCACTTT
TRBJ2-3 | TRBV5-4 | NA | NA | CASSLHAKRDTQYF | TGTGCCAGCAGCTTACACGCAAAGAGGGATACGCAGTATTTT
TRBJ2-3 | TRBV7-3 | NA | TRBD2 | CASSSTGLAITDTQYF | TGTGCCAGCAGCTCCACCGGACTAGCGATCACAGATACGCAGTATTTT
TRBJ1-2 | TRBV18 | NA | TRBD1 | CASSPLQGEYGYTF | TGTGCCAGCTCACCACTTCAGGGGGAGTATGGCTACACCTTC
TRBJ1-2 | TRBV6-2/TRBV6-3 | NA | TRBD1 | CASSYRGQVENYGYTF | TGTGCCAGCAGTTACCGAGGACAGGTGGAAAACTATGGCTACACCTTC
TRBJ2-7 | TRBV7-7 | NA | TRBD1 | CASRPRTGGSRNEQYF | TGTGCTAGCAGACCCCGTACAGGGGGCTCTAGAAACGAGCAGTACTTC
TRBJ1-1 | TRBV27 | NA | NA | CASSPDRIGTEAFF | TGTGCCAGCAGCCCTGACAGGATAGGGACTGAAGCTTTCTTT
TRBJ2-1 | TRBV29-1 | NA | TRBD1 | CSDLDRVSYNEQFF | TGCAGCGACCTCGACAGGGTCTCCTACAATGAGCAGTTCTTC
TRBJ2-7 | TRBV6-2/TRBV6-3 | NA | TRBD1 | CASSTPFAGQGFEQYF | TGTGCCAGCAGCACCCCCTTTGCGGGACAGGGATTCGAGCAGTACTTC
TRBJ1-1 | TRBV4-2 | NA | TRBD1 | CASSQGGQMNTEAFF | TGTGCCAGCAGCCAAGGGGGACAGATGAACACTGAAGCTTTCTTT
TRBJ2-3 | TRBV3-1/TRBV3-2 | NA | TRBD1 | CASSQPGQGPDTQYF | TGTGCCAGCAGCCAACCGGGACAGGGGCCAGATACGCAGTATTTT
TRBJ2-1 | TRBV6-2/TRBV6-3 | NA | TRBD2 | CASSYASGAYNEQFF | TGTGCCAGCAGTTACGCCAGCGGGGCCTACAATGAGCAGTTCTTC
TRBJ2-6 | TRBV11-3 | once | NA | CASSAGDYTSGANVLTF | TGTGCCAGCAGCGCAGGGGACTATACCTCTGGGGCCAACGTCCTGACTTTC
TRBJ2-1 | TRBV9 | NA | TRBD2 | CASSAPSGGRSNEQFF | TGTGCCAGCAGCGCCCCTAGTGGCGGGAGGAGTAATGAGCAGTTCTTC
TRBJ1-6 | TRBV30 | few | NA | CACRHTSSYNSPLHF | TGTGCCTGTCGCCATACGAGCTCCTATAATTCACCCCTCCACTTT
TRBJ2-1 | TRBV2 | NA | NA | CASSEGWGGINEQFF | TGTGCCAGCAGTGAAGGGTGGGGCGGAATCAATGAGCAGTTCTTC